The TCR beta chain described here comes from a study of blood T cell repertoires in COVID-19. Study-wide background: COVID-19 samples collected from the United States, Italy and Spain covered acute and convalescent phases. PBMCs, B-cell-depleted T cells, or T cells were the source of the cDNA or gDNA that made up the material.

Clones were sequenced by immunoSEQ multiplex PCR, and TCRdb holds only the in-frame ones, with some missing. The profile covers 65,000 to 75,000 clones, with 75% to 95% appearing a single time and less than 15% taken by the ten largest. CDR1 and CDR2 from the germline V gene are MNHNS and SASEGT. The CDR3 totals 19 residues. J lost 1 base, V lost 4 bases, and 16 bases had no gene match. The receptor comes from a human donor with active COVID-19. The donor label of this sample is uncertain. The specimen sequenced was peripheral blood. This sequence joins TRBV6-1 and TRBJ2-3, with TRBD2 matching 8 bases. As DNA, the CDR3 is TGTGCCAGCAGTGTAAGGGGTCGAGCGGGAGATTTGGGCACAGATACGCAGTATTTT. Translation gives CASSVRGRAGDLGTDTQYF.